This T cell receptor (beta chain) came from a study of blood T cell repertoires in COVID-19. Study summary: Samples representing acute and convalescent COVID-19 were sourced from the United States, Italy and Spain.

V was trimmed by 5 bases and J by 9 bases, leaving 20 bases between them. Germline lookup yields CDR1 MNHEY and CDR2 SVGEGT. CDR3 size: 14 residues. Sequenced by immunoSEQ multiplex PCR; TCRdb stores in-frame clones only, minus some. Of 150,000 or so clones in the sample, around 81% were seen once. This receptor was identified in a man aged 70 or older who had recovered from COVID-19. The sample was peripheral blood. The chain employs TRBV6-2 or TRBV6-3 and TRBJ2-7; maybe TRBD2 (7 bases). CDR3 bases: TGTGCCAGCAGTCAAACGGGGGGCCCTAGCGGGCAGTACTTC. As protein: CASSQTGGPSGQYF.